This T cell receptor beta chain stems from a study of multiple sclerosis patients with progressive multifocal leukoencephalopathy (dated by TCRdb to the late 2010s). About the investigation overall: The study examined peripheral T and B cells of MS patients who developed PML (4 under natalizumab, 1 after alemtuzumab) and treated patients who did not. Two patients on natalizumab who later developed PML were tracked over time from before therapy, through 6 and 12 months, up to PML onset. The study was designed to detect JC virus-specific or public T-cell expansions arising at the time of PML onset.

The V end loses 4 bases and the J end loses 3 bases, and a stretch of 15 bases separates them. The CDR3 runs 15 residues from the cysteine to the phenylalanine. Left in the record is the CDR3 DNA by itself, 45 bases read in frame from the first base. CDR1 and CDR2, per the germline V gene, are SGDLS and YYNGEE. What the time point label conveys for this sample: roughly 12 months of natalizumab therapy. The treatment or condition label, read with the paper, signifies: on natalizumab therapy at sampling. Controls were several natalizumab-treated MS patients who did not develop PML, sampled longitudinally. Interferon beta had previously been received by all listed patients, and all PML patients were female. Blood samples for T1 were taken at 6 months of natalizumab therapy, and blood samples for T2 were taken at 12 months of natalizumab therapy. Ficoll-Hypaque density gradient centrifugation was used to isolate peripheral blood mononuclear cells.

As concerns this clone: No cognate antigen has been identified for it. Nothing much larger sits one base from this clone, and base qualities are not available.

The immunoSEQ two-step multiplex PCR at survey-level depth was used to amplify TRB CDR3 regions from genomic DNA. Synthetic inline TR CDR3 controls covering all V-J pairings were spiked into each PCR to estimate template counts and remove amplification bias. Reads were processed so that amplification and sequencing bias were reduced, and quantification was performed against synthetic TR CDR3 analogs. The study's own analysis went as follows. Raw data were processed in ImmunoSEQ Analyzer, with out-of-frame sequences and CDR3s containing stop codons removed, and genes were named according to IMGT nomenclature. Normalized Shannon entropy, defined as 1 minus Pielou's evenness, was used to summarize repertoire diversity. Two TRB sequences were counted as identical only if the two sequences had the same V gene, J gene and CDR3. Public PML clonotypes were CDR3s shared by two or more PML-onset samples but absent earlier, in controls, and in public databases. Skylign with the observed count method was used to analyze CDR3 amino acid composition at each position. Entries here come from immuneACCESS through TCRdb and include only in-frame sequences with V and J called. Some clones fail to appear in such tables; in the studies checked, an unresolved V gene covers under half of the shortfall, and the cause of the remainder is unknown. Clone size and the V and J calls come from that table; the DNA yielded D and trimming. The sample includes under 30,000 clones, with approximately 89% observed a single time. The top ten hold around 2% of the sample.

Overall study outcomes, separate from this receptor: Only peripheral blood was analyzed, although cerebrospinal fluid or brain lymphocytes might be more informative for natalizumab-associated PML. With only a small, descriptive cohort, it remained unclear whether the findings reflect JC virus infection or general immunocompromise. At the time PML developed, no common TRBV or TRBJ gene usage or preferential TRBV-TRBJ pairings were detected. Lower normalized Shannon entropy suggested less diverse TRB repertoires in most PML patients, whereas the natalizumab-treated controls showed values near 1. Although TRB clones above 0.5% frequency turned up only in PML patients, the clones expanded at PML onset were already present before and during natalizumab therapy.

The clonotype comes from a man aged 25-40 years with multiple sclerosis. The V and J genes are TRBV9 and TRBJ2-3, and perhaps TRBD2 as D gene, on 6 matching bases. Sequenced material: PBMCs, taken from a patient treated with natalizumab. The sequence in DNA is TGTGCCAGCAGCCCCCGTGGGCGGGATACAGATACGCAGTATTTT. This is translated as CASSPRGRDTDTQYF.